A selection of T cell receptor beta chains follows, all from one sample in a study of blood T cell repertoires in COVID-19. Clones were sequenced by immunoSEQ multiplex PCR, and TCRdb holds only the in-frame ones, with some missing. In the table there are about 200,000 clones, roughly 90% of which are singletons. Sequencing used PBMCs or T cells enriched from blood (not recorded which). The receptors originated from a woman younger than 30 who had recovered from COVID-19. The CDR3 runs from the conserved cysteine through the conserved F or W. Fields, in order: clone size, J gene, V gene, D gene, CDR3 DNA, CDR3 protein. A D gene is named only where the DNA matches it firmly. Not all rows give a size; the values are once, few, many and, for expanded clones, a class.

abundance: .
j_gene: TRBJ2-7
v_gene: TRBV12-3/TRBV12-4
d_gene: .
CDR3nt: TGTGCCAGCAGTTTAGTCAGGCTCTACGAGCAGTACTTC
CDR3aa: CASSLVRLYEQYF

abundance: once
j_gene: TRBJ1-2
v_gene: TRBV28
d_gene: .
CDR3nt: TGTGCCAGCAGTTTCCCCGCAGGCCCTAACTATGGCTACACCTTC
CDR3aa: CASSFPAGPNYGYTF

abundance: .
j_gene: TRBJ2-1
v_gene: TRBV6-4
d_gene: .
CDR3nt: TGTGCCAGCAGTGACTCGAGCGGATCCTACAATGAGCAGTTCTTC
CDR3aa: CASSDSSGSYNEQFF

abundance: .
j_gene: TRBJ1-2
v_gene: TRBV6-1
d_gene: .
CDR3nt: TGTGCCAGCAGTGAAGAGTACAGGGACAACTATGGCTACACCTTC
CDR3aa: CASSEEYRDNYGYTF

abundance: .
j_gene: TRBJ1-2
v_gene: TRBV19
d_gene: TRBD1
CDR3nt: TGTGCCAGTAGTATTATAGGACAGGGGGACTATGGCTACACCTTC
CDR3aa: CASSIIGQGDYGYTF

abundance: .
j_gene: TRBJ1-5
v_gene: TRBV30
d_gene: .
CDR3nt: TGTGCCTGGTCATCGGGGGGCAATCAGCCCCAGCATTTT
CDR3aa: CAWSSGGNQPQHF

abundance: .
j_gene: TRBJ2-7
v_gene: TRBV30
d_gene: TRBD1
CDR3nt: TGTGCCTGGACAGGACAGGGGCGGAACGAGCAGTACTTC
CDR3aa: CAWTGQGRNEQYF

abundance: .
j_gene: TRBJ1-6
v_gene: TRBV6-5
d_gene: .
CDR3nt: TGTGCCAGCAGTTACCTTCGGGGTCTGGACTCACCCCTCCACTTT
CDR3aa: CASSYLRGLDSPLHF

abundance: .
j_gene: TRBJ1-5
v_gene: TRBV28
d_gene: .
CDR3nt: TGTGCCAGCAGTTTCTCGGGACACGCGTTAAATCAGCCCCAGCATTTT
CDR3aa: CASSFSGHALNQPQHF

abundance: .
j_gene: TRBJ1-3
v_gene: TRBV28
d_gene: .
CDR3nt: TGTGCCAGCAGTGCTCTGAGCTCTGGAAACACCATATATTTT
CDR3aa: CASSALSSGNTIYF

abundance: .
j_gene: TRBJ2-3
v_gene: TRBV14
d_gene: .
CDR3nt: TGTGCCAGCAGCCCGCAGGGAGATACGCAGTATTTT
CDR3aa: CASSPQGDTQYF

abundance: .
j_gene: TRBJ2-1
v_gene: TRBV7-9
d_gene: .
CDR3nt: TGTGCCAGCAGCTTAGCGAGGATGGCTCACCCGAGCTCCTACAATGAGCAGTTCTTC
CDR3aa: CASSLARMAHPSSYNEQFF

abundance: .
j_gene: TRBJ1-1
v_gene: TRBV3-1/TRBV3-2
d_gene: TRBD1
CDR3nt: TGTGCCAGCAGCCAAGGGGGACAGATGAACACTGAAGCTTTCTTT
CDR3aa: CASSQGGQMNTEAFF

abundance: .
j_gene: TRBJ1-1
v_gene: TRBV3-1/TRBV3-2
d_gene: .
CDR3nt: TGTGCCAGCAGCCAAGAGGGCAGAACTGAAGCTTTCTTT
CDR3aa: CASSQEGRTEAFF

abundance: .
j_gene: TRBJ1-6
v_gene: TRBV7-9
d_gene: .
CDR3nt: TGTGCCAGCAGCTTAGGTGGGGGCGGTAATTCACCCCTCCACTTT
CDR3aa: CASSLGGGGNSPLHF

abundance: .
j_gene: TRBJ1-1
v_gene: TRBV2
d_gene: TRBD1
CDR3nt: TGTGCCAGCAGTGGGGGACAGGGAGCAGGGATGAACACTGAAGCTTTCTTT
CDR3aa: CASSGGQGAGMNTEAFF

abundance: .
j_gene: TRBJ1-1
v_gene: TRBV5-6
d_gene: .
CDR3nt: TGTGCCAGCATCACCCTCGGGCGGTGGGGCATGAACACTGAAGCTTTCTTT
CDR3aa: CASITLGRWGMNTEAFF

abundance: .
j_gene: TRBJ1-3
v_gene: TRBV18
d_gene: .
CDR3nt: TGTGCCAGCTCATCGGAGAGCTCTGGAAACACCATATATTTT
CDR3aa: CASSSESSGNTIYF